The rows below give T cell receptor beta chains drawn from one sample of a study of cytomegalovirus exposure and HLA in healthy donors. Clones were read by immunoSEQ multiplex PCR, and TCRdb kept only the in-frame ones, dropping some. The table has roughly 150,000 clones, roughly 79% seen once. The sequenced material came from PBMCs. These receptors came from a male donor in good health and CMV-seronegative. Both conserved end residues are part of each CDR3. The D gene is left open where the match is weak. Only some rows state a clone size, as once, few, many or a class for expanded clones.

v_gene: TRBV6-5; d_gene: TRBD1; len: 15; j_gene: TRBJ1-1; abundance: once; CDR3nt: TGTGCCAGCAGTTACCTCTGGACAGGGAACACTGAAGCTTTCTTT; CDR3aa: CASSYLWTGNTEAFF
v_gene: TRBV5-4; d_gene: TRBD1; len: 17; j_gene: TRBJ2-7; abundance: NA; CDR3nt: TGTGCCAGCAGCTTGTCCCCCTCTCCGGGACAGGGTAGTATTCAGTACTTC; CDR3aa: CASSLSPSPGQGSIQYF
v_gene: TRBV6-5; d_gene: NA; len: 14; j_gene: TRBJ1-3; abundance: NA; CDR3nt: TGTGCCAGCAGTTACGGGGCCCCTGGAAACACCATATATTTT; CDR3aa: CASSYGAPGNTIYF
v_gene: TRBV6-1; d_gene: TRBD2; len: 14; j_gene: TRBJ2-7; abundance: NA; CDR3nt: TGTGCCAGCAGTTTGACTAGCGGATCCTACGAGCAGTACTTC; CDR3aa: CASSLTSGSYEQYF
v_gene: TRBV30; d_gene: NA; len: 13; j_gene: TRBJ1-2; abundance: few; CDR3nt: TGTGCCTGGAGTGGGGGGCCTAGGAATGGCTACACCTTC; CDR3aa: CAWSGGPRNGYTF
v_gene: TRBV5-1; d_gene: NA; len: 16; j_gene: TRBJ2-1; abundance: NA; CDR3nt: TGCGCCAGCAGCTTGGTGGGGCGACTCCCTAACAATGAGCAGTTCTTC; CDR3aa: CASSLVGRLPNNEQFF
v_gene: TRBV7-6; d_gene: TRBD1; len: 16; j_gene: TRBJ1-2; abundance: NA; CDR3nt: TGTGCCAGCAGCCCCAGGGTCGGGCAGGGGGATCAGGGCTACACCTTC; CDR3aa: CASSPRVGQGDQGYTF
v_gene: TRBV5-1; d_gene: NA; len: 13; j_gene: TRBJ2-1; abundance: NA; CDR3nt: TGCGCCAGCAGCTTGTGGGACAACAATGAGCAGTTCTTC; CDR3aa: CASSLWDNNEQFF
v_gene: TRBV19; d_gene: TRBD1; len: 17; j_gene: TRBJ2-6; abundance: NA; CDR3nt: TGTGCCAGTGGGGAATTGACAGGGTTCTCTGGGGCCAACGTCCTGACTTTC; CDR3aa: CASGELTGFSGANVLTF
v_gene: TRBV7-9; d_gene: TRBD1; len: 15; j_gene: TRBJ1-4; abundance: NA; CDR3nt: TGTGCCAGCACTCACGGGGACAGGGTAGGGGAAAAACTGTTTTTT; CDR3aa: CASTHGDRVGEKLFF
v_gene: TRBV7-2; d_gene: TRBD1; len: 15; j_gene: TRBJ2-1; abundance: NA; CDR3nt: TGTGCCAGCAGCTTAAGGGGGCTCTACTACAATGAGCAGTTCTTC; CDR3aa: CASSLRGLYYNEQFF
v_gene: TRBV5-6; d_gene: TRBD1; len: 18; j_gene: TRBJ1-5; abundance: once; CDR3nt: TGTGCCAGCAGCTTGCAGGGGCAGGGGGCGCGCGGCAATCAGCCCCAGCATTTT; CDR3aa: CASSLQGQGARGNQPQHF
v_gene: TRBV11-3; d_gene: NA; len: 17; j_gene: TRBJ1-4; abundance: NA; CDR3nt: TGTGCCAGCAGCTACCAAGACAGGTTCGCAACTAATGAAAAACTGTTTTTT; CDR3aa: CASSYQDRFATNEKLFF
v_gene: TRBV19; d_gene: NA; len: 15; j_gene: TRBJ2-7; abundance: NA; CDR3nt: TGTGCCAGTAGTATAGCCGGAGGGAGCTCCTACGAGCAGTACTTC; CDR3aa: CASSIAGGSSYEQYF
v_gene: TRBV7-8; d_gene: NA; len: 12; j_gene: TRBJ1-3; abundance: NA; CDR3nt: TGTGCCAGCAGCCAACAGGGAAACACCATATATTTT; CDR3aa: CASSQQGNTIYF
v_gene: TRBV6-4; d_gene: NA; len: 14; j_gene: TRBJ1-6; abundance: NA; CDR3nt: TGTGCCAGCAGCCTGACATCCGAAAATTCACCCCTCCACTTT; CDR3aa: CASSLTSENSPLHF
v_gene: TRBV6-5; d_gene: NA; len: 15; j_gene: TRBJ2-1; abundance: NA; CDR3nt: TGTGCCAGCAGTTACTTTGGGCGGGGGCACAATGAGCAGTTCTTC; CDR3aa: CASSYFGRGHNEQFF
v_gene: TRBV19; d_gene: NA; len: 14; j_gene: TRBJ2-3; abundance: NA; CDR3nt: TGTGCCAGTAGTATTGGACAGACCACAGATACGCAGTATTTT; CDR3aa: CASSIGQTTDTQYF
v_gene: TRBV5-1; d_gene: NA; len: 15; j_gene: TRBJ1-4; abundance: once; CDR3nt: TGCGCCAGCAGTCGTTCTACAGGGCTTAATGAAAAACTGTTTTTT; CDR3aa: CASSRSTGLNEKLFF
v_gene: TRBV7-9; d_gene: NA; len: 12; j_gene: TRBJ2-3; abundance: NA; CDR3nt: TGTGCCAGCAGCTCTTACACAGATACGCAGTATTTT; CDR3aa: CASSSYTDTQYF
v_gene: TRBV4-3; d_gene: TRBD2; len: 17; j_gene: TRBJ2-3; abundance: NA; CDR3nt: TGCGCCAGCAGCCAAGGGTCTAGCGGCTCCCGAGGAGATACGCAGTATTTT; CDR3aa: CASSQGSSGSRGDTQYF
v_gene: TRBV9; d_gene: NA; len: 16; j_gene: TRBJ2-4; abundance: NA; CDR3nt: TGTGCCAGCAGCGCAGAGATCAGGGGTGCCAAAAACATTCAGTACTTC; CDR3aa: CASSAEIRGAKNIQYF
v_gene: TRBV7-7; d_gene: TRBD2; len: 15; j_gene: TRBJ2-1; abundance: NA; CDR3nt: TGTGCCAGCAGCGCATGTACTAGCGGGAGGTGTGAGCAGTTCTTC; CDR3aa: CASSACTSGRCEQFF
v_gene: TRBV6-1; d_gene: NA; len: 14; j_gene: TRBJ1-4; abundance: few; CDR3nt: TGTGCCAGTAAGCCCCGGGGGGAGGGTGAAAAACTGTTTTTT; CDR3aa: CASKPRGEGEKLFF